The entry below describes one T cell receptor beta chain. Its specificity is unknown. The data stem from a study of T cells after yellow fever vaccination. Study-level background: Researchers used SMART-Seq v4 Ultra Low Input to prepare fractions that had low cell numbers. Findings and limits, study-wide: The study found a weaker secondary response that peaked faster, day 5 versus 15. Reappearing after the booster were most of the clones from primary vaccination (roughly 96% CD4, roughly 86% CD8).

A universal primer site and UMIs were added as TCR cDNA was made by 5'RACE template switching. Each CDR3 protein gets one entry after TCRdb re-called the 5' RACE reads with MiXCR. The data contain 550,000 or so distinct CDR3 sequences, 15% to 20% of them singletons. V lost 5 bases and J lost 2, with 16 bases in between. CDR1 is DFQATT and CDR2 is SNEGSKA in the germline V gene (reference sequence). This CDR3 contains 14 residues. J is TRBJ2-7 and V is TRBV20-1, with D perhaps assigned TRBD1 or TRBD2 (6 bases each). The sequencing here drew on PBMCs, taken 15 days after the yellow fever booster vaccination. The origin of this receptor is a man aged 25 to 40 who received the YFV17D yellow fever vaccine. The DNA of the CDR3 is TGCAGTGCTCGAGGGGGGCGGGGCCCCTACGAGCAGTACTTC. Amino acid sequence: CSARGGRGPYEQYF.